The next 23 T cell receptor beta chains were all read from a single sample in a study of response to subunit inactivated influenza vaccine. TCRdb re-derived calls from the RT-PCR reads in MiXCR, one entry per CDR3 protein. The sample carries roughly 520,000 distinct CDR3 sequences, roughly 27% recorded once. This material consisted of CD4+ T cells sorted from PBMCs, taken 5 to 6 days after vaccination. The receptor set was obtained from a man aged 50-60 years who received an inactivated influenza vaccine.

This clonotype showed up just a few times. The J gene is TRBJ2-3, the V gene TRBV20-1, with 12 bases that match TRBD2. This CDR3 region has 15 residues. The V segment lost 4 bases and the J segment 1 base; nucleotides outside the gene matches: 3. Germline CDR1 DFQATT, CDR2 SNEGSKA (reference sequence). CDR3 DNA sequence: TGCAGTGCTACTAGCGGGAGGGAAGGCACAGATACGCAGTATTTT. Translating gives CSATSGREGTDTQYF.

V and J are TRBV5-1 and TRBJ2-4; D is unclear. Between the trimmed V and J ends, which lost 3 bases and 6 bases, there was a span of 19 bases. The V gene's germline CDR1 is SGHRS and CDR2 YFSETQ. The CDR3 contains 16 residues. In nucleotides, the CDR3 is TGCGCCAGCAGCTACTCCCTTGACCCCCCGGGAAACATTCAGTACTTC. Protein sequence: CASSYSLDPPGNIQYF.

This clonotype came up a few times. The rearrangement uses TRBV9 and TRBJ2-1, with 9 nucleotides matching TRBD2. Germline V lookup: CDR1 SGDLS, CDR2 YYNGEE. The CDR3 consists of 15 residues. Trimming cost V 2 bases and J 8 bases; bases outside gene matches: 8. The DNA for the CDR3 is TGTGCCAGCAGCGTCGGGGCTAGCGGGAATCATGAGCAGTTCTTC. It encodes CASSVGASGNHEQFF. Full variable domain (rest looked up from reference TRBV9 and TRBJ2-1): DSGVTQTPKHLITATGQRVTLRCSPRSGDLSVYWYQQSLDQGLQFLIQYYNGEERAKGNILERFSAQQFPDLHSELNLSSLELGDSALYFCASSVGASGNHEQFFGPGTRLTVL.

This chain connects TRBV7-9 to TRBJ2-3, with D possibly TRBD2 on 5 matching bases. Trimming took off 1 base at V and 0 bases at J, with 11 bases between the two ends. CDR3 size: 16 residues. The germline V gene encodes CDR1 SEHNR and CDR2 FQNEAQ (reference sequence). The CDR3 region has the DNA TGTGCCAGCAGCTTAGGTCGGACTGGGAGCACAGATACGCAGTATTTT. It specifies CASSLGRTGSTDTQYF.

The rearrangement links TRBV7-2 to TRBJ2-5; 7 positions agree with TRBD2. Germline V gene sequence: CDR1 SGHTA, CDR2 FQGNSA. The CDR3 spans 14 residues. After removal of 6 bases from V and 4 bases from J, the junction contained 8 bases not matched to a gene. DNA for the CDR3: TGTGCCAGCAGTAAGGGTCTAGCGGTAGAGACCCAGTACTTC. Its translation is CASSKGLAVETQYF. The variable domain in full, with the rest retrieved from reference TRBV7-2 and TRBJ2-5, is GAGVSQSPSNKVTEKGKDVELRCDPISGHTALYWYRQSLGQGLEFLIYFQGNSAPDKSGLPSDRFSAERTGGSVSTLTIQRTQQEDSAVYLCASSKGLAVETQYFGPGTRLLVL.

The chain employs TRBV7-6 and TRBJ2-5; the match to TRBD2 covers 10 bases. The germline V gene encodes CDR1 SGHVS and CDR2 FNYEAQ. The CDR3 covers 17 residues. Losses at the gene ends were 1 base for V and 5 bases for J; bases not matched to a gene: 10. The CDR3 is CASSLEASGGWRETQYF. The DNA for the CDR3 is TGTGCCAGCAGCTTAGAGGCTAGCGGGGGCTGGAGGGAGACCCAGTACTTC.

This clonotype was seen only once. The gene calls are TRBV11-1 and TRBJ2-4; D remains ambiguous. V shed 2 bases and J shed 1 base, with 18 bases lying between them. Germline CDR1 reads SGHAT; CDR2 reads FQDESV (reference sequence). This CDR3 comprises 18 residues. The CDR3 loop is CASSLFPRKVSAKNIQYF. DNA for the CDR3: TGTGCCAGCAGCTTATTTCCTCGGAAGGTCTCGGCCAAAAACATTCAGTACTTC.

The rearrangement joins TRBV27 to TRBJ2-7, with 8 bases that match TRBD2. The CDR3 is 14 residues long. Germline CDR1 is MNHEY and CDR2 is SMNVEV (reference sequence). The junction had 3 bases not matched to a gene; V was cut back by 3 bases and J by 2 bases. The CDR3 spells CASSFTSGTYEQYF. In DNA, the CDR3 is TGTGCCAGCAGTTTTACTAGCGGCACCTACGAGCAGTACTTC.

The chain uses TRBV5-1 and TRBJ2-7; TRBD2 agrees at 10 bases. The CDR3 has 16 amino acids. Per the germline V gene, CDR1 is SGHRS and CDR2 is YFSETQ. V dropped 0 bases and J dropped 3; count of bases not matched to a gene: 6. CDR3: CASSLERTSGYYEQYF. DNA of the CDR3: TGCGCCAGCAGCTTGGAAAGGACTAGCGGTTACTACGAGCAGTACTTC. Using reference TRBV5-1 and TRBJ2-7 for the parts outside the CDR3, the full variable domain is KAGVTQTPRYLIKTRGQQVTLSCSPISGHRSVSWYQQTPGQGLQFLFEYFSETQRNKGNFPGRFSGRQFSNSRSEMNVSTLELGDSALYLCASSLERTSGYYEQYFGPGTRLTVT.

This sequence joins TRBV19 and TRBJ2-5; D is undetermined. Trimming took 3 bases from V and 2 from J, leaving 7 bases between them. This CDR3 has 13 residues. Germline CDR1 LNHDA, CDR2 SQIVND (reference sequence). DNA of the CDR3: TGTGCCAGTAGTATCTACGGGCAAGAGACCCAGTACTTC. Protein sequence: CASSIYGQETQYF.

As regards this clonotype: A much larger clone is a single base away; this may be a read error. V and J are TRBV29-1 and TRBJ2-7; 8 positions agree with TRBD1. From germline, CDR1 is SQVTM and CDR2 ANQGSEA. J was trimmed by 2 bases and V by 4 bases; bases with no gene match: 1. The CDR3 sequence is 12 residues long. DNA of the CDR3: TGCAGCGTTGCACAGGGGGCCTACGAGCAGTACTTC. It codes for CSVAQGAYEQYF.

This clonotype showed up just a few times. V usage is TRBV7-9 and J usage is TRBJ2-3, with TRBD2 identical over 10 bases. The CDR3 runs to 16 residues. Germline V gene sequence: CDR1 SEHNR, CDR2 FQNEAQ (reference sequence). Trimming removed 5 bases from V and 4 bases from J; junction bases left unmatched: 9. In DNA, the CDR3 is TGTGCCAGCAGCCTACTAGCGGGATGGGGGGCAGATACGCAGTATTTT. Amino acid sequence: CASSLLAGWGADTQYF.

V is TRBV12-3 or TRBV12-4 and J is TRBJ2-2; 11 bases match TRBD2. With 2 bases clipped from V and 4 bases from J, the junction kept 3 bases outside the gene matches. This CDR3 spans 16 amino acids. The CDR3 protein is CASSLTSGRSTGELFF. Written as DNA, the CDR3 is TGTGCCAGCAGTTTAACTAGCGGGAGATCCACCGGGGAGCTGTTTTTT.

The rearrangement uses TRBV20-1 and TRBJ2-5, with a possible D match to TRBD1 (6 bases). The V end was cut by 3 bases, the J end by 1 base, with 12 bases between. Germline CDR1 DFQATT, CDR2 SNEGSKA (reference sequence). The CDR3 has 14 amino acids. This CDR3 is CSARGQKSQETQYF. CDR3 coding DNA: TGCAGTGCTAGGGGACAAAAGAGCCAAGAGACCCAGTACTTC.

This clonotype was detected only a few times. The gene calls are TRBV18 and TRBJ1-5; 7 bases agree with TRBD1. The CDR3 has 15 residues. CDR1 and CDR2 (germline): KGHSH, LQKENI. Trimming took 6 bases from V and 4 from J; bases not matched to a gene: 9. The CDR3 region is CASSGGTVQNQPQHF. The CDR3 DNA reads TGTGCCAGCTCCGGAGGGACAGTACAAAATCAGCCCCAGCATTTT.

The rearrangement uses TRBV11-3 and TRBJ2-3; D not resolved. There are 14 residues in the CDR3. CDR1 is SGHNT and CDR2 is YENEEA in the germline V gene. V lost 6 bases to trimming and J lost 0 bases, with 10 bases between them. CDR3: CASSPTTSTDTQYF. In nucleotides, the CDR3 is TGTGCCAGCAGTCCAACTACTAGCACAGATACGCAGTATTTT.

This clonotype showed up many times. CDR3 sequence reads: CATSPRWGTDTQYF. The DNA of the CDR3 is TGTGCCACCAGCCCCAGGTGGGGCACAGATACGCAGTATTTT. The V gene is TRBV15, the J gene TRBJ2-3; D not resolved. The CDR3 contains 14 residues. Germline assignment: CDR1 LNHNV and CDR2 YYDKDF (reference sequence). V lost 5 bases, J lost 1 base, and 10 bases lay in between. Drawing the rest from reference TRBV15 and TRBJ2-3, the complete variable domain is DAMVIQNPRYQVTQFGKPVTLSCSQTLNHNVMYWYQQKSSQAPKLLFHYYDKDFNNEADTPDNFQSRRPNTSFCFLDIRSPGLGDTAMYLCATSPRWGTDTQYFGPGTRLTVL.

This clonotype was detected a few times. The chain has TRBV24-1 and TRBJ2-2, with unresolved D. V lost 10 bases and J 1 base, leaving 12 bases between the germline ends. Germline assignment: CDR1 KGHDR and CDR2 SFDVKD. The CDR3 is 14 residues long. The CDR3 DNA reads TGTGCCACAGGGCTCGGTGAGAACACCGGGGAGCTGTTTTTT. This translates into CATGLGENTGELFF.

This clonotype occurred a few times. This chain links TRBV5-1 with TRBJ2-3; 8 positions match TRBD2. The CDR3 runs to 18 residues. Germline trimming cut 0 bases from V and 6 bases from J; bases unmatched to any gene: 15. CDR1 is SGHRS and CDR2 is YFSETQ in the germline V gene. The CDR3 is CASSLDSSGGTPSDTQYF. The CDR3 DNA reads TGCGCCAGCAGCTTGGATTCCAGCGGGGGAACACCATCGGATACGCAGTATTTT.

For the CDR3, the DNA is TGTGCCTGGAGTGGCAACAGGGGGTACACTGAAGCTTTCTTT. Protein sequence: CAWSGNRGYTEAFF. This chain connects TRBV30 to TRBJ1-1, with 8 bases that match TRBD1. The CDR3 covers 14 residues. Germline loops: CDR1 GTSNPN, CDR2 SVGIG (reference sequence). Trimming removed 1 base from V and 3 bases from J; junction bases left unmatched: 4.

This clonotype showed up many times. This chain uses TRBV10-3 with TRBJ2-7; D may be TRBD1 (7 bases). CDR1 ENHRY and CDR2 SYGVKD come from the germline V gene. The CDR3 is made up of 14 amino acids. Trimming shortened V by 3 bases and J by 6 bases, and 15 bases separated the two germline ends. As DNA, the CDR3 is TGTGCCATCAGTGACGGCAGGGGGGTGCCCGAGCAGTACTTC. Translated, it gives CAISDGRGVPEQYF.

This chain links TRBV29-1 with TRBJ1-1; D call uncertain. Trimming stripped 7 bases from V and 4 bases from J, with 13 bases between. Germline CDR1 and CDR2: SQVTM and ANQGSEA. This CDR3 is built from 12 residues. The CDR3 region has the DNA TGCAGCGCTAGGGCCCTGGCCACTGAAGCTTTCTTT. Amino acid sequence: CSARALATEAFF. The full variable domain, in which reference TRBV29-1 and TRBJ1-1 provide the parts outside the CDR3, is SAVISQKPSRDICQRGTSLTIQCQVDSQVTMMFWYRQQPGQSLTLIATANQGSEATYESGFVIDKFPISRPNLTFSTLTVSNMSPEDSSIYLCSARALATEAFFGQGTRLTVV.

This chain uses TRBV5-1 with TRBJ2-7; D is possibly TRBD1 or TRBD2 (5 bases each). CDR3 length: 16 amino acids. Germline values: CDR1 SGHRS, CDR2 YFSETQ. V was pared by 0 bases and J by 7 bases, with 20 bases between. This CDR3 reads CASSLDFERRAGEQYF. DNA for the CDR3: TGCGCCAGCAGCTTGGATTTCGAGCGCAGGGCGGGTGAGCAGTACTTC.